This TCR beta chain was sequenced during a study of Ad26.COV2.S vaccination and SARS-CoV-2 variants. TCRdb's copy holds only in-frame clones and misses some; the assay was immunoSEQ multiplex PCR. The sample has 350,000 to 550,000 clones; 89% are singletons. As for treatment: around 19 received Ad26.COV2.S at low or high dose, single or two shots; about 5 received placebo; per-sample allocation not given. Specimen acquisition occurred on day 63 following the initial vaccine or placebo injection. Germline lookup yields CDR1 SGHTA and CDR2 FQGNSA. This CDR3 has 16 residues. V lost 1 base and J 4 bases, leaving 14 bases between the germline ends.

The receptor was derived from a person aged 18-60 years who received the Ad26.COV2.S COVID-19 vaccine or a placebo. The input for sequencing was peripheral blood, taken in a trial of Ad26.COV2.S vaccine versus placebo. The chain uses TRBV7-2 and TRBJ2-1; D may be TRBD2 (5 bases). The CDR3 sequence: CASSLGGGSWYNEQFF. The CDR3 DNA is TGTGCCAGCAGCTTAGGAGGTGGGAGTTGGTACAATGAGCAGTTCTTC. Supplemented by reference TRBV7-2 and TRBJ2-1, the full variable domain reads GAGVSQSPSNKVTEKGKDVELRCDPISGHTALYWYRQSLGQGLEFLIYFQGNSAPDKSGLPSDRFSAERTGGSVSTLTIQRTQQEDSAVYLCASSLGGGSWYNEQFFGPGTRLTVL.